These 10 T cell receptor beta chains came from one sample sequenced in a study of a mutant IDH1 vaccine in newly diagnosed glioma (dated by TCRdb to the early 2020s). Their target antigens are unknown. The sample's time point label, decoded: week 23, last vaccination. A 20-mer mutant IDH1 peptide at 300 micrograms in Montanide made up each vaccine dose, which was injected subcutaneously together with topical imiquimod. The library was produced with the immunoSEQ multiplex PCR assay. Held by TCRdb, this immuneACCESS table contains in-frame sequences only and omits some clones. Under half of the omission traces to an unresolved V gene where checked; the cause of the rest is unknown. This sample lists roughly 38,000 clones; approximately 72% were detected once. The ten largest clonotypes hold 4% to 6.5% of the sample. The sequencing used PBMCs, collected from a glioma patient whose treatment included an IDH1 peptide vaccine. The receptors originated from a man between 45 and 60 years old with glioma.

The chain has TRBV5-6 and TRBJ2-2, with no clear D. V lost 3 bases and J 2 bases, leaving 5 bases between the germline ends. Germline V gene lookup returns CDR1 SGHDT and CDR2 YYEEEE. CDR3 size: 13 residues. This CDR3 reads CASSWQNTGELFF. Written as DNA, the CDR3 is TGTGCCAGCAGCTGGCAAAACACCGGGGAGCTGTTTTTT. The complete variable domain, with remaining parts taken from reference TRBV5-6 and TRBJ2-2, reads DAGVTQSPTHLIKTRGQQVTLRCSPKSGHDTVSWYQQALGQGPQFIFQYYEEEERQRGNFPDRFSGHQFPNYSSELNVNALLLGDSALYLCASSWQNTGELFFGEGSRLTVL.

The chain recombines TRBV29-1 with TRBJ2-1, with D tentatively TRBD1 (6 bases). V shed 5 bases and J shed 4 bases, with 9 bases lying between them. CDR1 is SQVTM, CDR2 ANQGSEA, per germline. The CDR3 is 12 amino acids. CDR3 sequence: CSVPQGYNEQFF. As DNA, the CDR3 is TGCAGCGTTCCACAGGGTTACAATGAGCAGTTCTTC.

The J gene is TRBJ2-7, the V gene TRBV6-5; 7 bases fit TRBD1. V shed 8 bases and J 1 base; nucleotides not matched to a gene: 8. This CDR3 is 14 amino acids long. Per the germline V gene, CDR1 is MNHEY and CDR2 is SVGAGI. As DNA, the CDR3 is TGTGCCAGCCTTACCCGACAGGGATCCTACGAGCAGTACTTC. This gives the protein CASLTRQGSYEQYF.

This clone appeared once. This chain uses TRBV6-4 with TRBJ2-7; D may be TRBD1 (6 bases). Germline V gene lookup returns CDR1 MRHNA and CDR2 SNTAGT. The CDR3 length is 13 residues. V lost 3 bases to trimming and J lost 6 bases, with 12 bases between them. CDR3 protein: CASSEQGAGEQYF. CDR3 nucleotide sequence: TGTGCCAGCAGTGAACAGGGAGCTGGCGAGCAGTACTTC.

The V call is TRBV21-1, the J call TRBJ1-1; the D call in the table, TRBD1, was not verified against the DNA. TRBV21-1 is marked as a pseudogene. The CDR3 sequence is 16 residues long. The CDR3 region is CASSTLPQGSVTEAFF. CDR3 DNA sequence: TGTGCCAGCAGCACCCTTCCCCAGGGAAGTGTCACTGAAGCTTTCTTT.

This sequence joins TRBV18 and TRBJ1-4; 8 bases fit TRBD1. J lost 8 bases, V lost 10 bases, and 9 bases had no gene match. The V gene's germline CDR1 is KGHSH and CDR2 LQKENI. The length of the CDR3 is 13 residues. The CDR3 DNA reads as TGTGCCACCGTTGAGACAGGGGAAGAAAAACTGTTTTTT. Protein sequence: CATVETGEEKLFF.

V gene TRBV18 combines with J gene TRBJ1-1; 11 bases map to TRBD1. V lost 4 bases, J lost 4 bases, and 11 bases stayed unmatched. Germline V CDR1 and CDR2: KGHSH, LQKENI. The CDR3 contains 17 residues. The CDR3 protein is CASSLSRQGTGGTEAFF. CDR3 bases: TGTGCCAGCTCACTGTCTCGACAGGGGACAGGGGGCACTGAAGCTTTCTTT.

The DNA for the CDR3 is TGTGCCAGCAGCCCCTCTAGCGGGTCTAGCACAGATACGCAGTATTTT. As protein: CASSPSSGSSTDTQYF. The V gene is TRBV9, the J gene TRBJ2-3; 8 positions match TRBD2. Trimming took 4 bases from V and 0 from J; bases not matched to a gene: 7. The germline CDR1 and CDR2 sequences are SGDLS and YYNGEE. This CDR3 region has 16 residues.

The chain employs TRBV2 and TRBJ1-1; 7 bases agree with TRBD1. The germline V gene encodes CDR1 SNHLY and CDR2 FYNNEI. The junction had 4 bases not matched to a gene; V was cut back by 5 bases and J by 1 base. This CDR3 spans 14 amino acids. CDR3 amino acids: CASSKGQENTEAFF. CDR3 in DNA: TGTGCCAGCAGTAAAGGACAGGAGAACACTGAAGCTTTCTTT.

The CDR3: CASSTRRGTGNTGELFF. For the CDR3, the DNA is TGTGCCAGTAGTACTCGACGAGGGACAGGGAACACCGGGGAGCTGTTTTTT. V and J are TRBV19 and TRBJ2-2; TRBD1 matches 8 bases. The CDR3 covers 17 residues. Unmatched junction bases numbered 8, after V lost 4 bases and J lost 1 base. Germline V gene sequence: CDR1 LNHDA, CDR2 SQIVND (reference sequence).